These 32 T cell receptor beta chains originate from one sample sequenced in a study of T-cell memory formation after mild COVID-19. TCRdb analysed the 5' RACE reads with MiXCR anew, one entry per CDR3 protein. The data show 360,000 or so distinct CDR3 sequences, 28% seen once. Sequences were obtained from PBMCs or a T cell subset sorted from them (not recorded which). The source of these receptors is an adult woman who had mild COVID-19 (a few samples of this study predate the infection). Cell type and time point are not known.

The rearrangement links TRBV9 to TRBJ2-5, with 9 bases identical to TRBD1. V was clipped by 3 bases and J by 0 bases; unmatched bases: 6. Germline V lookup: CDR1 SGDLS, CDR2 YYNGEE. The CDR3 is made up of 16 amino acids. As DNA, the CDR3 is TGTGCCAGCAGCGCGCGGGACAGGGCGTACCAAGAGACCCAGTACTTC. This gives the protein CASSARDRAYQETQYF. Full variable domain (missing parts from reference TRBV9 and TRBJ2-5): DSGVTQTPKHLITATGQRVTLRCSPRSGDLSVYWYQQSLDQGLQFLIQYYNGEERAKGNILERFSAQQFPDLHSELNLSSLELGDSALYFCASSARDRAYQETQYFGPGTRLLVL.

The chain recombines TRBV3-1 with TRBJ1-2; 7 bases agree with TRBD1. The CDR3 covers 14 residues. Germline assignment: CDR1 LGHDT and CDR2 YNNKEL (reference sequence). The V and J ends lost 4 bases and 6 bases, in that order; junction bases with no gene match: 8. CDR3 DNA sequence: TGTGCCAGCAGCCCTGCCCTAGGGGGCAATGGCTACACCTTC. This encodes CASSPALGGNGYTF. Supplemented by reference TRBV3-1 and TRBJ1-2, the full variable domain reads DTAVSQTPKYLVTQMGNDKSIKCEQNLGHDTMYWYKQDSKKFLKIMFSYNNKELIINETVPNRFSPKSPDKAHLNLHINSLELGDSAVYFCASSPALGGNGYTFGSGTRLTVV.

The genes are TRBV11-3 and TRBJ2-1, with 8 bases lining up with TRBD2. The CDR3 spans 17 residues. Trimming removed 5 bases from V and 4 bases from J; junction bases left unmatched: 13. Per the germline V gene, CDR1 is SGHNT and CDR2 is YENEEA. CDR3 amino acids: CASSQQDLAGPYNEQFF. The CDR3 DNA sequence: TGTGCCAGCAGCCAGCAGGACTTAGCGGGACCGTACAATGAGCAGTTCTTC.

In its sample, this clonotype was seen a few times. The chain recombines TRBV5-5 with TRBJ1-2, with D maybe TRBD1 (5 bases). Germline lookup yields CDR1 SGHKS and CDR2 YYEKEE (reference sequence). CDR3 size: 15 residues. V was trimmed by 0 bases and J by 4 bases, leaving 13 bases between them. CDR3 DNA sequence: TGTGCCAGCAGCTTGGAACAGGCAACACCCTATGGCTACACCTTC. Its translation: CASSLEQATPYGYTF.

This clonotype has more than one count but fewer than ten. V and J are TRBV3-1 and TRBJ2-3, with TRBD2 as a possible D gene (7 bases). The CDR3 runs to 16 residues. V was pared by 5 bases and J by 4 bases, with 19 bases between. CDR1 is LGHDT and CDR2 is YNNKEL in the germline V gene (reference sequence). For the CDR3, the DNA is TGTGCCAGCAGCACTCGCGCCCGGGGGGCCCCAGATACGCAGTATTTT. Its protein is CASSTRARGAPDTQYF.

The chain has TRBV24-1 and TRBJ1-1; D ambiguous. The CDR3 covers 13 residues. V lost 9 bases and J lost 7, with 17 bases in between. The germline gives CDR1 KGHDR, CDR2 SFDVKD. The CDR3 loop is CATRVDGVSEAFF. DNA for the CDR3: TGTGCCACCCGCGTGGATGGGGTGAGTGAAGCTTTCTTT.

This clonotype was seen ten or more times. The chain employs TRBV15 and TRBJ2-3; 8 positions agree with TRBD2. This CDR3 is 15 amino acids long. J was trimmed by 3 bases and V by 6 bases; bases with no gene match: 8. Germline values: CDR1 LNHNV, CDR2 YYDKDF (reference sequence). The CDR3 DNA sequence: TGTGCCACCAGTCCCACGGGGGGGTCAACAGATACGCAGTATTTT. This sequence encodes CATSPTGGSTDTQYF.

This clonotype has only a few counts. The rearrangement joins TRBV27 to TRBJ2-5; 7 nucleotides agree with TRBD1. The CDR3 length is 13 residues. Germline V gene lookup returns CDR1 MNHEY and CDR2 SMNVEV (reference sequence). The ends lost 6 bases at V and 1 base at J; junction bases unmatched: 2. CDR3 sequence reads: CASRTGVQETQYF. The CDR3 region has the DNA TGTGCCAGCAGAACAGGGGTCCAAGAGACCCAGTACTTC.

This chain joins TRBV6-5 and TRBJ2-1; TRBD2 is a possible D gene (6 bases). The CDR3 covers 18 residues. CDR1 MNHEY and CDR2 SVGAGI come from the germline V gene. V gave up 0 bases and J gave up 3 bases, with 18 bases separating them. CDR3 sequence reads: CASSYSRWDGGNYNEQFF. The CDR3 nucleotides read TGTGCCAGCAGTTACTCAAGGTGGGACGGGGGTAACTACAATGAGCAGTTCTTC.

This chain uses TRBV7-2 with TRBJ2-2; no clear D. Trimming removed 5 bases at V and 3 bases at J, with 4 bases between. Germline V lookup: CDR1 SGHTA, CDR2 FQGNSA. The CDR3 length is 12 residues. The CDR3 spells CASSQYTGELFF. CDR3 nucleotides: TGTGCCAGCAGCCAATACACCGGGGAGCTGTTTTTT.

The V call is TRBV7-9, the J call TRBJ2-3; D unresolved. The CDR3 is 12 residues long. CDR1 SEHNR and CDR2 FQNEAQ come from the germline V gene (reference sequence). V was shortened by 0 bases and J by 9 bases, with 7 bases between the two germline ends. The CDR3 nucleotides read TGTGCCAGCAGCTTAGCCGTCGGGACGCAGTATTTT. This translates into CASSLAVGTQYF.

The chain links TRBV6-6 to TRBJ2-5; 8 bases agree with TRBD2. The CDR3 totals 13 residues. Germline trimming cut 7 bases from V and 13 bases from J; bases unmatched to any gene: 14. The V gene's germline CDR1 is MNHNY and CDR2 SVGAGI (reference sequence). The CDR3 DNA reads TGTGCCAGCACCGCGACTAGCGTCCCCGGAGGGTACTTC. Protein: CASTATSVPGGYF.

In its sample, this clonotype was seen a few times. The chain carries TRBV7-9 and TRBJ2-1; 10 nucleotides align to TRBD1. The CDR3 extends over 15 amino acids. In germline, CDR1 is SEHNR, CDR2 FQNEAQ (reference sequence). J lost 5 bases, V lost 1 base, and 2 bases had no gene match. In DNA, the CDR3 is TGTGCCAGCAGCTTAGGACAGGGGGCCCACAATGAGCAGTTCTTC. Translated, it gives CASSLGQGAHNEQFF.

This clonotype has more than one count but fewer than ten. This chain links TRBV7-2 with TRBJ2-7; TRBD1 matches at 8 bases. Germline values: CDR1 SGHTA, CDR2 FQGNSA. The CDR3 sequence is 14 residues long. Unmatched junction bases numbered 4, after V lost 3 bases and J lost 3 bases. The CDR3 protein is CASSFDRGNYEQYF. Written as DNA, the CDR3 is TGTGCCAGCAGCTTCGACAGGGGAAACTACGAGCAGTACTTC.

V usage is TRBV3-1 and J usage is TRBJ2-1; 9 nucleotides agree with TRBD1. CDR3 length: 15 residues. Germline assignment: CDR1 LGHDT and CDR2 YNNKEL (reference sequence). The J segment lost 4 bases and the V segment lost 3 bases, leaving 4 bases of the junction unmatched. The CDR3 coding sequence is TGTGCCAGCAGCCACATCGGACAGGGGTACAATGAGCAGTTCTTC. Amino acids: CASSHIGQGYNEQFF.

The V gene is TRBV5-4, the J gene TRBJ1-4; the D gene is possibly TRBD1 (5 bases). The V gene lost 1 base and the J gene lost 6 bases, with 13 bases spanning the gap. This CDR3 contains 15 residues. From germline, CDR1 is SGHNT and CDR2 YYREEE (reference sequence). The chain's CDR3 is CASSLQPGGDEKLFF. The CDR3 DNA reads TGTGCCAGCAGCTTGCAGCCGGGAGGGGATGAAAAACTGTTTTTT.

The CDR3 loop is CASSHSGFSYNEQFF. CDR3 nucleotides: TGTGCCAGCAGCCATAGCGGGTTCTCCTACAATGAGCAGTTCTTC. V gene TRBV3-1 combines with J gene TRBJ2-1, with 7 bases that match TRBD2. Trimming removed 3 bases from V and 0 bases from J; junction bases left unmatched: 2. CDR1 is LGHDT, CDR2 YNNKEL, per germline (reference sequence). The CDR3 loop spans 15 amino acids.

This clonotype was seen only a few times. This CDR3 is CATSDPDRGNNEQFF. The CDR3 DNA reads TGTGCCACCAGTGATCCTGACAGGGGGAACAATGAGCAGTTCTTC. V is TRBV24-1 and J is TRBJ2-1, with 9 nucleotides matching TRBD1. From germline, CDR1 is KGHDR and CDR2 SFDVKD. This CDR3 comprises 15 residues. Trimming cost V 3 bases and J 5 bases; bases outside gene matches: 4.

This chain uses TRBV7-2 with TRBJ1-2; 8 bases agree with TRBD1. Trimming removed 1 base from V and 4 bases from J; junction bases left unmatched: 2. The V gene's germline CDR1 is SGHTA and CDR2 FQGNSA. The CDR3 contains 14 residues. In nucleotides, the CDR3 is TGTGCCAGCAGCTTAGATACAGGGGGCTATGGCTACACCTTC. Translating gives CASSLDTGGYGYTF.

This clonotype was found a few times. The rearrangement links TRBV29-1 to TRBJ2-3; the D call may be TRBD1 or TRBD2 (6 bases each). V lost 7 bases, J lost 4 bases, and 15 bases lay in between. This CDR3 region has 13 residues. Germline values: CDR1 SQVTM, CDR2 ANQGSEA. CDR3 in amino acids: CSAEGGRADTQYF. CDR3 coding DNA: TGCAGCGCTGAGGGGGGTAGGGCAGATACGCAGTATTTT.

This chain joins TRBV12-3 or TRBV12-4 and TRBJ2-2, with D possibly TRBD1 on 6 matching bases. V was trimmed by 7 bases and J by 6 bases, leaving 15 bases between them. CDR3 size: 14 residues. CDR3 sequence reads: CASKQGTGPGELFF. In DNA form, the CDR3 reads TGTGCCAGCAAACAGGGTACTGGGCCCGGGGAGCTGTTTTTT.

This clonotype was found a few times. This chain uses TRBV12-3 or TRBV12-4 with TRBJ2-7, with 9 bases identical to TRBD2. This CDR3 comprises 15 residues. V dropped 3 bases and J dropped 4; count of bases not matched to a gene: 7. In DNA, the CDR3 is TGTGCCAGCAGTTTTCGTAGCGGGGGATATTACGAGCAGTACTTC. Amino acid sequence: CASSFRSGGYYEQYF.

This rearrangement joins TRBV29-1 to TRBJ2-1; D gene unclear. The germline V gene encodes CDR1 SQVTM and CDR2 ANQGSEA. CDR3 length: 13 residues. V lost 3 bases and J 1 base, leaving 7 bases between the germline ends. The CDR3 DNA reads TGCAGCGTTGACGGCAGTTCCTACAATGAGCAGTTCTTC. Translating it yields CSVDGSSYNEQFF.

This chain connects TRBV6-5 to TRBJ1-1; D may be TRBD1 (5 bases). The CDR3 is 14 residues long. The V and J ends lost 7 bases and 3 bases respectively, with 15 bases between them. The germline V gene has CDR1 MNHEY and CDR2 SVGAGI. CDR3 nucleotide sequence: TGTGCCAGCAACTCCAAGGGGAGGTACACTGAAGCTTTCTTT. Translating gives CASNSKGRYTEAFF.

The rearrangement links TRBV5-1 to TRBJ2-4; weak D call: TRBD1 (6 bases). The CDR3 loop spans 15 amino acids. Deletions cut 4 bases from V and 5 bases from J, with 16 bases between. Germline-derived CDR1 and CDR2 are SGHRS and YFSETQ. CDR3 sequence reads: CASSMKQGPQNIQYF. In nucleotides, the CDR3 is TGCGCCAGCAGCATGAAACAGGGTCCTCAAAACATTCAGTACTTC.

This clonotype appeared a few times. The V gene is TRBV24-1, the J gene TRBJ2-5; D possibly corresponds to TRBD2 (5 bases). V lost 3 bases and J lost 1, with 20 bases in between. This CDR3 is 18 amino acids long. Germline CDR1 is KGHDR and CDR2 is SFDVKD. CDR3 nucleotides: TGTGCCACCAGTGATACGTCCGCCGGACTTCGGTCCCAAGAGACCCAGTACTTC. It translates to CATSDTSAGLRSQETQYF.

The CDR3 DNA follows: TGTGCCAGCTCACCACCGATCAGGCCCGTCTATGGCTACACCTTC. Its protein product is CASSPPIRPVYGYTF. This chain uses TRBV18 with TRBJ1-2; D remains ambiguous. Germline V lookup: CDR1 KGHSH, CDR2 LQKENI. The CDR3 is 15 residues long. V dropped 0 bases and J dropped 4 bases, with 12 bases sitting between them. Looking up the rest from reference TRBV18 and TRBJ1-2 gives the full variable domain: NAGVMQNPRHLVRRRGQEARLRCSPMKGHSHVYWYRQLPEEGLKFMVYLQKENIIDESGMPKERFSAEFPKEGPSILRIQQVVRGDSAAYFCASSPPIRPVYGYTFGSGTRLTVV.

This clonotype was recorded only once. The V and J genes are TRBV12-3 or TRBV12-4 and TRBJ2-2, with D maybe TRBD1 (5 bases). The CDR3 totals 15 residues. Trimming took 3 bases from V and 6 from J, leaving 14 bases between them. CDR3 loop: CASSFNPVGPGELFF. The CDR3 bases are TGTGCCAGCAGTTTTAACCCGGTGGGGCCCGGGGAGCTGTTTTTT.

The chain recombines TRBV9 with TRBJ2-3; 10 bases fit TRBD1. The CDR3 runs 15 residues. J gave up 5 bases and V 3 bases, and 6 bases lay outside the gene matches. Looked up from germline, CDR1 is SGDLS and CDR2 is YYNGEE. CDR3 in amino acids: CASSGGQGLIDTQYF. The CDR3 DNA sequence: TGTGCCAGCAGCGGGGGACAGGGGTTGATAGATACGCAGTATTTT.

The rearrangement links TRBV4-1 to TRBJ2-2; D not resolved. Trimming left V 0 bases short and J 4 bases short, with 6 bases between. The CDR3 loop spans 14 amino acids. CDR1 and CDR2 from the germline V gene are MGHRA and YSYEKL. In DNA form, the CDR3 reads TGCGCCAGCAGCCAAGATTCCGGCACCGGGGAGCTGTTTTTT. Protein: CASSQDSGTGELFF.

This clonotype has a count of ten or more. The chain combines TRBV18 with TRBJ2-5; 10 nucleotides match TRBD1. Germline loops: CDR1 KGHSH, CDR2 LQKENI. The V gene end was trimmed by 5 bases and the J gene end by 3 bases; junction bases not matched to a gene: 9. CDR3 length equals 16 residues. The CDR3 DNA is TGTGCCAGCTCAGGCCCGGGACAGGGGATAAAAGAGACCCAGTACTTC. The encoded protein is CASSGPGQGIKETQYF.

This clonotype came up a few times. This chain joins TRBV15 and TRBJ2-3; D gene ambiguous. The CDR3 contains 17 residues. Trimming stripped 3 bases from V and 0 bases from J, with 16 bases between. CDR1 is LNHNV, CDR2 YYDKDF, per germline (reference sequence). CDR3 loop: CATSSDEFWASTDTQYF. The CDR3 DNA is TGTGCCACCAGCAGTGACGAGTTCTGGGCTAGCACAGATACGCAGTATTTT. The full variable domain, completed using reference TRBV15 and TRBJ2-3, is DAMVIQNPRYQVTQFGKPVTLSCSQTLNHNVMYWYQQKSSQAPKLLFHYYDKDFNNEADTPDNFQSRRPNTSFCFLDIRSPGLGDTAMYLCATSSDEFWASTDTQYFGPGTRLTVL.